This section outlines one T cell receptor (beta chain) sequence together with its context. Repertoires were generated with immunoSEQ multiplex PCR, while TCRdb's copy carries only in-frame clones and drops some. The sample holds 170,000 or so clones, 85% to 95% seen once. V was pared by 0 bases and J by 4 bases, with 3 bases of the junction left unmatched. The CDR3 has 15 amino acids. CDR1 and CDR2 (germline): SGHRS, YFSETQ. The data originate from a study of control samples from healthy donors and cancer patients. The chain joins TRBV5-1 to TRBJ2-1, with TRBD1 identical over 8 bases. Sequencing used blood. The receptor comes from a man younger than 30 in good health. This CDR3 is CASSLGGQEYNEQFF. For the CDR3, the DNA is TGCGCCAGCAGCTTGGGGGGACAGGAGTACAATGAGCAGTTCTTC.